A single sample is the source of the 16 T cell receptor beta chains below, sequenced in a study of vaccination effects on CD4 cells after COVID-19. Data came from immunoSEQ multiplex PCR; TCRdb stores just in-frame clones and leaves some out. This sample yields 66,000 or so clones, of which approximately 79% are seen a single time; around 2.5% belongs to the top ten. Subsequent to a culture period of under 11 days, CD4+ T cells were isolated. BNT162b2 vaccine or mRNA-1273 vaccine was given to participants in two doses. These receptors have no identified antigens. The specimen comprised CD4+ T cells from PBMCs cultured without peptide, sampled after COVID-19 vaccination. These receptors all stem from a human donor who received a COVID-19 vaccine.

This sequence joins TRBV25-1 and TRBJ2-1; 8 positions agree with TRBD1. The V segment lost 2 bases and the J segment 2 bases; nucleotides outside the gene matches: 2. The CDR3 consists of 15 residues. Germline V gene sequence: CDR1 MGHDK, CDR2 SYGVNS. DNA of the CDR3: TGTGCCAGCAGTGAAGACAGGGGCACCTACAATGAGCAGTTCTTC. As protein: CASSEDRGTYNEQFF.

V and J are TRBV18 and TRBJ1-2; 7 bases agree with TRBD1. This CDR3 is 14 amino acids long. Germline values: CDR1 KGHSH, CDR2 LQKENI. The V segment lost 3 bases and the J segment 7 bases; nucleotides outside the gene matches: 8. The CDR3 reads CASSPTKGAVGYTF. CDR3 bases: TGTGCCAGCTCACCGACCAAGGGGGCGGTTGGCTACACCTTC.

This clone was observed a few times. The CDR3 loop is CASSEFSGANTGELFF. The CDR3 DNA reads as TGTGCCAGCAGTGAATTTAGCGGGGCGAACACCGGGGAGCTGTTTTTT. The chain combines TRBV25-1 with TRBJ2-2; TRBD2 matches at 8 bases. Germline CDR1 MGHDK, CDR2 SYGVNS. There are 16 residues in the CDR3. V dropped 1 base and J dropped 0; count of bases not matched to a gene: 1.

This chain links TRBV11-3 with TRBJ2-3, with D possibly TRBD1 on 5 matching bases. This CDR3 is built from 14 residues. Germline V gives CDR1 SGHNT, CDR2 YENEEA. Trimming shortened V by 1 base and J by 5 bases, and 10 bases separated the two germline ends. The CDR3 bases are TGTGCCAGCAGCTTAGGGCAGGGCGGAGATACGCAGTATTTT. Encoded protein: CASSLGQGGDTQYF.

V and J are TRBV6-6 and TRBJ2-1; TRBD1 aligns across 11 bases. J was trimmed by 9 bases and V by 5 bases; bases with no gene match: 18. Per germline, CDR1 MNHNY and CDR2 SVGAGI (reference sequence). CDR3 length equals 18 residues. The CDR3 DNA follows: TGTGCCAGCAGTCTCGACAACCTTCCGGGACAGGGGGATGGTGAGCAGTTCTTC. It yields the protein CASSLDNLPGQGDGEQFF.

The chain couples TRBV2 to TRBJ2-5; D possibly corresponds to TRBD1 (6 bases). The CDR3 has 15 residues. V dropped 6 bases and J dropped 3 bases, with 17 bases sitting between them. Germline CDR1 SNHLY, CDR2 FYNNEI. CDR3 residues: CASSLVTGTEETQYF. For the CDR3, the DNA is TGTGCCAGCAGCCTAGTAACAGGGACCGAAGAGACCCAGTACTTC. Drawing the rest from reference TRBV2 and TRBJ2-5, the complete variable domain is EPEVTQTPSHQVTQMGQEVILRCVPISNHLYFYWYRQILGQKVEFLVSFYNNEISEKSEIFDDQFSVERPDGSNFTLKIRSTKLEDSAMYFCASSLVTGTEETQYFGPGTRLLVL.

This chain connects TRBV28 to TRBJ1-4; tentative D call: TRBD1 (5 bases). This CDR3 spans 16 amino acids. Deletions cut 2 bases from V and 0 bases from J, with 10 bases between. Germline-derived CDR1 and CDR2 are MDHEN and SYDVKM. CDR3 amino acids: CASSLRAGPTNEKLFF. Here the CDR3 DNA reads TGTGCCAGCAGTTTAAGGGCGGGACCAACTAATGAAAAACTGTTTTTT.

The rearrangement uses TRBV9 and TRBJ2-5; the match to TRBD2 covers 13 bases. CDR3 length: 18 residues. The germline CDR1 and CDR2 sequences are SGDLS and YYNGEE. The ends lost 0 bases at V and 4 bases at J; junction bases unmatched: 9. This chain's CDR3 is CASSVELAGGPRGETQYF. DNA of the CDR3: TGTGCCAGCAGCGTAGAACTAGCGGGGGGGCCGAGAGGAGAGACCCAGTACTTC.

This clone was counted a single time. The V and J genes are TRBV12-5 and TRBJ1-3; no reliable D call. This CDR3 region has 16 residues. V was shortened by 2 bases and J by 1 base, with 12 bases between the two germline ends. Germline CDR1 LGHNT, CDR2 FRNRAP. The CDR3 DNA reads as TGTGCTAGTGGTTTGTTCTACTTAGGGTCTGGAAACACCATATATTTT. It specifies CASGLFYLGSGNTIYF.

J is TRBJ2-3 and V is TRBV19; 8 bases match TRBD1. Germline V gives CDR1 LNHDA, CDR2 SQIVND (reference sequence). Trimming removed 5 bases from V and 2 bases from J; junction bases left unmatched: 12. CDR3 size: 17 residues. Here the CDR3 reads CASSAHTTGDYTDTQYF. In nucleotides, the CDR3 is TGTGCCAGTAGTGCGCATACGACAGGGGATTACACAGATACGCAGTATTTT.

V gene TRBV6-4 combines with J gene TRBJ2-3, with TRBD2 matching over 9 bases. Germline values: CDR1 MRHNA, CDR2 SNTAGT. CDR3 size: 14 residues. V lost 8 bases to trimming and J lost 6 bases; unmatched junction nucleotides: 9. Here the CDR3 DNA reads TGTGCCAGCTCGCGGGGGGGGGCCTACGATACGCAGTATTTT. Encoded protein: CASSRGGAYDTQYF.

The chain joins TRBV5-4 to TRBJ2-3, with TRBD1 identical over 10 bases. The junction had 3 bases not matched to a gene; V was cut back by 4 bases and J by 4 bases. CDR1 is SGHNT, CDR2 YYREEE, per germline (reference sequence). The length of the CDR3 is 14 residues. The CDR3 DNA reads TGTGCCAGCAGCCCGGGACAGGGGTCAGATACGCAGTATTTT. It encodes CASSPGQGSDTQYF.

This clone was observed a single time. The CDR3 spells CASREDRGSSYEQYV. In DNA form, the CDR3 reads TGTGCCAGCAGAGAAGACAGGGGATCCTCCTACGAGCAGTACGTC. The chain uses TRBV7-2 and TRBJ2-7; 8 bases map to TRBD1. The CDR3 runs to 15 residues. Germline assignment: CDR1 SGHTA and CDR2 FQGNSA. J gave up 0 bases and V 6 bases, and 7 bases lay outside the gene matches.

The chain uses TRBV5-1 and TRBJ1-1; D is possibly TRBD1 (6 bases). CDR1 is SGHRS, CDR2 YFSETQ, per germline. V was trimmed by 4 bases and J by 5 bases, leaving 15 bases between them. CDR3 length equals 14 residues. For the CDR3, the DNA is TGCGCCAGCAGCCCCGGCCAGGGGCGGACTGAAGCTTTCTTT. Translation gives CASSPGQGRTEAFF.

The rearrangement joins TRBV4-2 to TRBJ1-5; weak D call: TRBD1 (5 bases). This CDR3 contains 13 residues. Germline-derived CDR1 and CDR2 are LGHNA and YNFKEQ. V was clipped by 4 bases and J by 6 bases, with 10 bases between them. The CDR3 coding sequence is TGTGCCAGCAGCCTGGGGGGGATTCAGCCCCAGCATTTT. This codes for CASSLGGIQPQHF.

Only one count was recorded for this clone. The V gene is TRBV24-1, the J gene TRBJ2-5; a possible D gene is TRBD1 (6 bases). The V end was cut by 8 bases, the J end by 3 bases, with 15 bases between. The length of the CDR3 is 14 residues. Germline V gene lookup returns CDR1 KGHDR and CDR2 SFDVKD. The CDR3 DNA follows: TGTGCCACCAAATCCGGGCCAGGGGAAGAGACCCAGTACTTC. Translating gives CATKSGPGEETQYF.